The 10 T cell receptor beta chains reported below all come from one sample, sequenced in a study of blood T cell repertoires in COVID-19. The data were produced by immunoSEQ multiplex PCR, yet TCRdb's version contains in-frame clones alone and is incomplete. This sample has more than 95,000 clones, with 70% to 75% found just once. Sequencing input: peripheral blood. These receptors came from a man aged 55 to 70 with acute or convalescent COVID-19.

The chain combines TRBV7-9 with TRBJ2-5; no definite D call. V lost 7 bases, J lost 4 bases, and 7 bases lay in between. CDR3 length equals 11 residues. CDR1 SEHNR and CDR2 FQNEAQ come from the germline V gene (reference sequence). Here the CDR3 reads CASTLRETQYF. The CDR3 nucleotides are TGTGCCAGCACCCTTAGAGAGACCCAGTACTTC.

The chain links TRBV30 to TRBJ1-5, with 10 bases identical to TRBD1. The length of the CDR3 is 15 residues. CDR1 and CDR2 from the germline V gene are GTSNPN and SVGIG (reference sequence). Unmatched junction bases numbered 10, after V lost 5 bases and J lost 6 bases. The CDR3 DNA is TGTGCCTGGCGGACAGGGGGAAGTCCCAGTCAGCCCCAGCATTTT. Encoded protein: CAWRTGGSPSQPQHF.

This clone was detected many times. The chain couples TRBV7-8 to TRBJ2-3, with D unclear. V shed 5 bases and J shed 0 bases, with 9 bases lying between them. Germline V CDR1 and CDR2: SGHVS, FQNEAQ. This CDR3 spans 14 amino acids. The CDR3 DNA reads as TGTGCCAGCAGCGTAGATGAGAGCACAGATACGCAGTATTTT. Residues: CASSVDESTDTQYF.

The chain's CDR3 is CASSTGTGNGYTF. CDR3 DNA sequence: TGTGCCAGTAGTACCGGGACAGGGAATGGCTACACCTTC. The chain carries TRBV19 and TRBJ1-2; 9 bases map to TRBD1. Germline assignment: CDR1 LNHDA and CDR2 SQIVND (reference sequence). The CDR3 totals 13 residues. With 4 bases clipped from V and 6 bases from J, the junction kept 3 bases outside the gene matches.

A few counts support this clone. The chain employs TRBV27 and TRBJ1-1; no reliable D call. Germline V gene lookup returns CDR1 MNHEY and CDR2 SMNVEV (reference sequence). The CDR3 runs 13 residues. Trimming removed 2 bases from V and 5 bases from J, with 9 bases in between. CDR3 sequence: CASSLRGITEAFF. The CDR3 DNA follows: TGTGCCAGCAGTTTACGAGGGATAACTGAAGCTTTCTTT.

This clone has a count of ten or more. The chain couples TRBV19 to TRBJ1-2; D is undetermined. Looked up from germline, CDR1 is LNHDA and CDR2 is SQIVND (reference sequence). V dropped 7 bases and J dropped 5 bases, with 17 bases sitting between them. The CDR3 is made up of 14 amino acids. The CDR3 nucleotides are TGTGCCAGTAAAGTAACGGAAGGGAGATATGGCTACACCTTC. Residues: CASKVTEGRYGYTF.

The chain joins TRBV7-8 to TRBJ1-2; no reliable D call. Germline-derived CDR1 and CDR2 are SGHVS and FQNEAQ. The CDR3 covers 13 residues. V was cut by 2 bases and J by 8 bases, with 12 bases left in between. Here the CDR3 reads CASSLTGREGYTF. As DNA, the CDR3 is TGTGCCAGCAGCTTAACGGGCCGGGAAGGCTACACCTTC.

This chain links TRBV11-1 with TRBJ1-1, with D perhaps matching TRBD1 (5 bases). There are 13 residues in the CDR3. Between the trimmed V and J ends, which lost 8 bases and 6 bases, there was a span of 16 bases. Germline V gene data show CDR1 as SGHAT and CDR2 as FQDESV (reference sequence). CDR3: CASSRPGGPEAFF. Here the CDR3 DNA reads TGTGCCAGCTCTAGGCCCGGGGGACCTGAAGCTTTCTTT.

The genes are TRBV19 and TRBJ2-7, with 7 bases identical to TRBD2. V gave up 6 bases and J gave up 0 bases; unmatched junction bases: 8. CDR1 and CDR2 (germline): LNHDA, SQIVND (reference sequence). The CDR3 contains 15 residues. CDR3 sequence (DNA): TGTGCCAGTAGAACTCGAGCGGGGAGCTCCTACGAGCAGTACTTC. It translates to CASRTRAGSSYEQYF. Full variable domain (remainder filled in from reference TRBV19 and TRBJ2-7): DGGITQSPKYLFRKEGQNVTLSCEQNLNHDAMYWYRQDPGQGLRLIYYSQIVNDFQKGDIAEGYSVSREKKESFPLTVTSAQKNPTAFYLCASRTRAGSSYEQYFGPGTRLTVT.

This clone was counted a single time. The chain combines TRBV27 with TRBJ2-1; 8 positions agree with TRBD2. Germline-derived CDR1 and CDR2 are MNHEY and SMNVEV (reference sequence). The V segment lost 7 bases and the J segment 0 bases; nucleotides outside the gene matches: 5. The CDR3 contains 15 residues. This chain's CDR3 is CASTTGTSSYNEQFF. CDR3 in DNA: TGTGCCAGCACCACCGGGACTAGCTCCTACAATGAGCAGTTCTTC.